This TCR beta chain was retrieved from a study of OX40 agonist ivuxolimab in advanced cancers. The study in broad terms: The costimulatory receptor OX40 (CD134) was targeted by ivuxolimab, a fully human IgG2 agonistic monoclonal antibody. Intravenous ivuxolimab was administered to patients every 2 weeks at six dose levels: 0.01, 0.1, 0.3, 1.5, 3 and 10 mg/kg. Of the approximately 50 patients in dose escalation, approximately 20 had hepatocellular carcinoma, about 15 had melanoma, 9 had renal cell carcinoma and 9 had head and neck cancer. The dose-escalation cohort was roughly 80% male with a mean age of about 60 years, ranging from roughly 23 to 90. Prior anti-PD-1, anti-PD-L1 or anti-CTLA-4 therapy was permitted, and checkpoint inhibitors had been received by about 37% of dose-escalation patients. Partial responses occurred in three dose-escalation patients: two with cutaneous melanoma and one with hepatocellular carcinoma. The purpose of peripheral TCRbeta sequencing was to test whether ivuxolimab changed TCR sequence diversity and led to clonal T-cell expansion. The paper describes the monotherapy dose-escalation part (N of about 57 patients) of the phase I trial of ivuxolimab.

Genomic DNA was isolated from the sorted cells so that the TCRbeta CDR3 region could be sequenced. The immunoSEQ Assay was used for sequencing of TCRbeta CDR3 regions. TCRdb took this table from immuneACCESS and kept in-frame rearrangements with V and J called. Such tables lack part of the clones; where checked against another copy, unresolved V genes explain under half of the gap, and the rest is unexplained. The sample profile shows 49,000 or so clones; 84% of them were found once. Around 2.5% of the sample belongs to the ten largest clones. The study at large found these results: Low levels of normalized T-cell clonal expansion were also seen in some nonresponding patients. After ivuxolimab, CD8+ T cells had more expanded clones than CD4+ T cells on average. In partial responders in the 0.1-3.0 mg/kg groups, normalized peripheral clonal expansion was found to be among the lowest, especially among CD8+ T cells. Antigen specificity was not determined for the clonally expanded peripheral T cells. At doses of 0.1 to 3.0 mg/kg, clonal expansion of both CD4+ and CD8+ T cells in blood was seen between baseline and week 6.

The trial excluded patients who had a history of autoimmune disease or who were on systemic immunosuppression. Peripheral blood for TCR sequencing was collected from all dose cohorts at baseline, on cycle 4 day 1, and on cycle 7 day 1. The samples were taken from a phase I, first-in-human, multicenter, open-label dose-escalation trial of ivuxolimab. The trial enrolled adults with locally advanced or metastatic head and neck squamous cell, hepatocellular, melanoma or renal cell carcinoma. Before TCR sequencing, CD4+ and CD8+ T cells were separately sorted from peripheral blood. This clone was recorded a few times. Its recognized antigen is unknown. No quality values exist for individual bases; no much larger clone is one base distant. V sheds 3 bases and J sheds 5 bases, leaving 8 bases between their ends. The CDR3 holds 14 amino acids from the cysteine to the phenylalanine. Only the CDR3 part of the read is kept: 42 bases, read in frame from the first base. CDR1 and CDR2, per the germline V gene, are SNHLY and FYNNEI.

The TCR comes from an adult with an advanced solid tumor such as melanoma, head and neck, liver or kidney cancer. Sample: CD4+ or CD8+ T cells sorted from blood, taken in a trial of the OX40 agonist ivuxolimab. Recombination linked TRBV2 to TRBJ1-6; no D gene can be assigned with confidence. The nucleotide sequence reads TGTGCCAGCAGTGACGGACGGAATAATTCACCCCTCCACTTT. This gives the protein CASSDGRNNSPLHF.